The 28 T cell receptor beta chains below come from one sample, sequenced in a study of T-cell reconstitution after alpha-beta-depleted transplantation in children. For TCRbeta, the library was prepared with unique molecular identifiers. Each CDR3 protein is one row after TCRdb ran MiXCR on the PCR reads. The sample carries about 210,000 distinct CDR3 sequences, roughly 15% recorded once. The sequencing used PBMCs, mostly from graft donor cells, collected 360 days after TCRalphabeta/CD19-depleted stem cell transplant. These receptors were taken from a male patient aged 2-10 years who had a stem cell transplant for acute lymphoblastic leukemia, so the T cells may come from the graft donor.

The table lists this clonotype with a few counts. The chain carries TRBV3-1 and TRBJ2-1, with D unresolved. Germline V gives CDR1 LGHDT, CDR2 YNNKEL (reference sequence). Trimming left V 0 bases short and J 9 bases short, with 9 bases between. This CDR3 has 13 residues. Written as DNA, the CDR3 is TGTGCCAGCAGCCAAGACCCGTGGGGTGAGCAGTTCTTC. Protein product: CASSQDPWGEQFF.

The CDR3 loop reads CASSQEGQGSHGYTF. The CDR3 DNA is TGCGCCAGCAGCCAAGAGGGACAGGGGTCCCATGGCTACACCTTC. The J gene is TRBJ1-2, the V gene TRBV4-1; 10 positions match TRBD1. The CDR3 length is 15 residues. Germline V gives CDR1 MGHRA, CDR2 YSYEKL. Losses at the gene ends were 0 bases for V and 6 bases for J; bases not matched to a gene: 4.

In its sample, this clonotype was seen a few times. The chain is built from TRBV9 and TRBJ2-2; no firm D call. CDR1 and CDR2 from the germline V gene are SGDLS and YYNGEE. V lost 5 bases and J 2 bases, leaving 4 bases between the germline ends. CDR3 length: 12 residues. CDR3 nucleotides: TGTGCCAGCAGAGACAACACCGGGGAGCTGTTTTTT. This sequence encodes CASRDNTGELFF.

The V call is TRBV11-1, the J call TRBJ2-1; the match to TRBD2 covers 11 bases. The V gene end was trimmed by 4 bases and the J gene end by 3 bases; junction bases not matched to a gene: 11. The CDR3 has 18 residues. CDR1 SGHAT and CDR2 FQDESV come from the germline V gene (reference sequence). The CDR3: CASSSRKSLAGGYNEQFF. CDR3 bases: TGTGCCAGCAGCTCCCGAAAGAGTCTAGCGGGGGGCTACAATGAGCAGTTCTTC.

The CDR3 loop reads CSASLADGNTEAFF. Here the CDR3 DNA reads TGCAGTGCTAGTCTGGCAGACGGTAATACTGAAGCTTTCTTT. This chain connects TRBV20-1 to TRBJ1-1; no clear D gene. V shed 3 bases and J shed 5 bases, with 16 bases lying between them. The CDR3 runs to 14 residues. Per germline, CDR1 DFQATT and CDR2 SNEGSKA (reference sequence).

The chain recombines TRBV7-3 with TRBJ2-3; D may be TRBD1 or TRBD2 (5 bases each). The CDR3 has 15 amino acids. V gave up 1 base and J gave up 1 base, with 9 bases separating them. Germline V CDR1 and CDR2: SGHTA, FQGTGA. DNA of the CDR3: TGTGCCAGCAGCTTAAAGAGAGGGGGCACAGATACGCAGTATTTT. Its protein product is CASSLKRGGTDTQYF.

V is TRBV7-2 and J is TRBJ2-7; D gene ambiguous. The CDR3 has 11 amino acids. CDR1 and CDR2 (germline): SGHTA, FQGNSA. V was shortened by 5 bases and J by 6 bases, with 8 bases between the two germline ends. The CDR3, as DNA: TGTGCCAGCAGCGCCCGTACCGAGCAGTACTTC. Its translation: CASSARTEQYF.

V gene TRBV28 combines with J gene TRBJ2-1; D may be TRBD1 (5 bases). CDR1 and CDR2 from the germline V gene are MDHEN and SYDVKM. The V gene lost 6 bases and the J gene lost 13 bases, with 13 bases spanning the gap. The CDR3 length is 11 residues. The CDR3 region is CASRQFRGQFF. The CDR3 DNA reads TGTGCCAGCAGACAGTTTAGGGGACAGTTCTTC. The full variable domain, in which reference TRBV28 and TRBJ2-1 provide the parts outside the CDR3, is DVKVTQSSRYLVKRTGEKVFLECVQDMDHENMFWYRQDPGLGLRLIYFSYDVKMKEKGDIPEGYSVSREKKERFSLILESASTNQTSMYLCASRQFRGQFFGPGTRLTVL.

This chain joins TRBV7-2 and TRBJ2-1, with TRBD1 identical over 10 bases. This CDR3 contains 15 residues. Trimming removed 7 bases from V and 2 bases from J; junction bases left unmatched: 5. Per germline, CDR1 SGHTA and CDR2 FQGNSA. The CDR3 is CASTNGQGAYNEQFF. In DNA, the CDR3 is TGTGCCAGCACCAACGGACAGGGGGCCTACAATGAGCAGTTCTTC. Complete variable domain (other parts from reference TRBV7-2 and TRBJ2-1): GAGVSQSPSNKVTEKGKDVELRCDPISGHTALYWYRQSLGQGLEFLIYFQGNSAPDKSGLPSDRFSAERTGGSVSTLTIQRTQQEDSAVYLCASTNGQGAYNEQFFGPGTRLTVL.

This clonotype was counted a few times. The V gene is TRBV4-1, the J gene TRBJ1-2, with 8 bases lining up with TRBD1. The CDR3 is made up of 13 amino acids. Germline lookup yields CDR1 MGHRA and CDR2 YSYEKL. V shed 1 base, J shed 11 bases, and the junction held 6 bases outside the gene matches. This CDR3 reads CASSQGTGQRYTF. The CDR3, as DNA: TGCGCCAGCAGCCAAGGGACAGGGCAAAGGTACACCTTC.

In its sample, this clonotype was seen a few times. V usage is TRBV5-1 and J usage is TRBJ2-5; perhaps TRBD2 as D (5 bases). V shed 3 bases and J shed 1 base, with 10 bases lying between them. This CDR3 contains 14 residues. CDR1 SGHRS and CDR2 YFSETQ come from the germline V gene. The CDR3 region is CASSSPGIQETQYF. CDR3 DNA sequence: TGCGCCAGCAGCTCTCCGGGAATCCAAGAGACCCAGTACTTC.

The chain joins TRBV10-3 to TRBJ1-4; D ambiguous. Per the germline V gene, CDR1 is ENHRY and CDR2 is SYGVKD. The CDR3 has 13 residues. Trimming left V 3 bases short and J 6 bases short, with 8 bases between. The DNA of the CDR3 is TGTGCCATCAGTGAATTGAGGGATGAAAAACTGTTTTTT. Amino acids: CAISELRDEKLFF.

This clonotype was seen ten or more times. The chain links TRBV12-3 or TRBV12-4 to TRBJ2-7; the D gene could be TRBD1 or TRBD2 (6 bases each). The CDR3 consists of 14 residues. Trimming left V 3 bases short and J 2 bases short, with 11 bases between. CDR3: CASSFRGRPYEQYF. The CDR3 coding sequence is TGTGCCAGCAGTTTTCGGGGGCGACCCTACGAGCAGTACTTC.

This clonotype was observed a few times. This sequence joins TRBV10-3 and TRBJ2-1; the match to TRBD1 covers 9 bases. The ends lost 6 bases at V and 4 bases at J; junction bases unmatched: 4. Germline assignment: CDR1 ENHRY and CDR2 SYGVKD. The CDR3 consists of 14 residues. This CDR3 reads CAISQDRGYNEQFF. CDR3 bases: TGTGCCATCAGCCAAGACAGGGGGTACAATGAGCAGTTCTTC.

This rearrangement joins TRBV11-2 to TRBJ1-4; D call uncertain. Germline V gene data show CDR1 as SGHAT and CDR2 as FQNNGV. V was shortened by 1 base and J by 6 bases, with 15 bases between the two germline ends. This CDR3 contains 16 residues. CDR3 sequence (DNA): TGTGCCAGCAGCTTAGTACCGTTCGATCGGGATGAAAAACTGTTTTTT. Residues: CASSLVPFDRDEKLFF.

The J gene is TRBJ2-2, the V gene TRBV15; no firm D call. The V and J ends lost 0 bases and 0 bases respectively, with 14 bases between them. Germline V gives CDR1 LNHNV, CDR2 YYDKDF (reference sequence). CDR3 size: 18 residues. The CDR3 sequence: CATSREPVQITNTGELFF. CDR3 in DNA: TGTGCCACCAGCAGAGAGCCGGTGCAGATTACGAACACCGGGGAGCTGTTTTTT.

The chain couples TRBV18 to TRBJ2-3; possibly TRBD2 for D (5 bases). Germline CDR1 KGHSH, CDR2 LQKENI. The V and J ends lost 0 bases and 0 bases respectively, with 13 bases between them. The CDR3 length is 17 residues. This CDR3 is CASSPPSRIASTDTQYF. DNA for the CDR3: TGTGCCAGCTCACCACCTTCCCGGATAGCGAGCACAGATACGCAGTATTTT.

Only a few counts were recorded for this clonotype. V is TRBV10-3 and J is TRBJ2-2, with 7 bases that match TRBD1. Trimming cost V 8 bases and J 7 bases; bases outside gene matches: 13. CDR1 and CDR2 (germline): ENHRY, SYGVKD. The CDR3 has 15 residues. Here the CDR3 reads CAIGLFSGGVGELFF. The CDR3 bases are TGTGCCATCGGGCTCTTTTCAGGGGGTGTCGGGGAGCTGTTTTTT.

This chain uses TRBV4-2 with TRBJ2-1, with 11 bases identical to TRBD2. The CDR3 has 16 amino acids. With 0 bases clipped from V and 2 bases from J, the junction kept 0 bases outside the gene matches. CDR1 and CDR2 from the germline V gene are LGHNA and YNFKEQ. CDR3 loop: CASSQDSGGAYNEQFF. DNA of the CDR3: TGTGCCAGCAGCCAAGATAGCGGGGGGGCCTACAATGAGCAGTTCTTC.

Remarks on this clonotype: One junction end disagrees with the germline gene, perhaps due to a read error. The V and J genes are TRBV15 and TRBJ2-7; either TRBD1 or TRBD2 may fit D (5 bases each). CDR3 length: 12 residues. The germline gives CDR1 LNHNV, CDR2 YYDKDF (reference sequence). The CDR3 is CATSGPTYGQYF. The CDR3 nucleotides are TGTGCCACCTCGGGACCAACCTACGGGCAGTACTTC.

In its sample, this clonotype was seen many times. V and J are TRBV12-3 or TRBV12-4 and TRBJ2-5, with 15 positions matching TRBD2. V trimming: 5 bases; J trimming: 5 bases; junction bases outside the gene matches: 3. The CDR3 spans 15 residues. CDR3 DNA: TGTGCCAGCAGTCCCGGACTAGCGGGGGGGGAGACCCAGTACTTC. Translated: CASSPGLAGGETQYF.

This rearrangement joins TRBV27 to TRBJ1-1; D is uncertain. The CDR3 totals 15 residues. Trimming took off 5 bases at V and 0 bases at J, with 13 bases between the two ends. From germline, CDR1 is MNHEY and CDR2 SMNVEV (reference sequence). The CDR3 spells CASSQIDGMNTEAFF. CDR3 DNA sequence: TGTGCCAGCAGTCAAATTGACGGTATGAACACTGAAGCTTTCTTT.

About this clonotype itself: It may be a read error: a sequence one base away is much more abundant. The V gene is TRBV29-1, the J gene TRBJ2-3; 10 nucleotides agree with TRBD1. There are 14 residues in the CDR3. CDR1 and CDR2 from the germline V gene are SQVTM and ANQGSEA. CDR3 DNA: TGCGGCGTTGTGGGGACAGGGGCCACAGATACGCAGTATTTT. Its protein product is CGVVGTGATDTQYF.

The rearrangement joins TRBV2 to TRBJ2-7; D is possibly TRBD1 (7 bases). With 6 bases removed from V and 4 bases from J, the gap between germline ends came to 19 bases. There are 15 residues in the CDR3. From germline, CDR1 is SNHLY and CDR2 FYNNEI. The DNA for the CDR3 is TGTGCCAGCAGGGGGACGACAGGGAGGAATTACGAGCAGTACTTC. This translates into CASRGTTGRNYEQYF.

The rearrangement links TRBV20-1 to TRBJ2-7; D is unclear. Trimming pared 2 bases from V and 4 bases from J, leaving 15 bases between. The CDR3 has 14 residues. From germline, CDR1 is DFQATT and CDR2 SNEGSKA (reference sequence). The DNA of the CDR3 is TGCAGTGCTAGATGGGATCCGGTTTTTTACGAGCAGTACTTC. Translated, it gives CSARWDPVFYEQYF.

This clonotype came up once. The genes are TRBV12-3 or TRBV12-4 and TRBJ2-1; D possibly matches TRBD1 or TRBD2 (5 bases each). CDR3 length: 14 residues. V lost 7 bases to trimming and J lost 5 bases, with 15 bases between them. Here the CDR3 DNA reads TGTGCCAGCACCCTACTCGGGGACCACAATGAGCAGTTCTTC. Amino acids: CASTLLGDHNEQFF.

This clonotype was seen a few times. This chain joins TRBV2 and TRBJ1-5; D ambiguous. The CDR3 covers 14 residues. CDR1 and CDR2 (germline): SNHLY, FYNNEI. Trimming removed 2 bases at V and 3 bases at J, with 8 bases between. In DNA form, the CDR3 reads TGTGCCAGCAGTGAAAGGGCCCTCAATCAGCCCCAGCATTTT. Translated: CASSERALNQPQHF.

This clonotype was detected a few times. The chain couples TRBV6-1 to TRBJ2-7; D perhaps matches TRBD2 (5 bases). V was cut by 6 bases and J by 0 bases, with 9 bases left in between. CDR3 size: 13 residues. Germline lookup yields CDR1 MNHNS and CDR2 SASEGT. The CDR3 region is CASRTTSSYEQYF. CDR3 sequence (DNA): TGTGCCAGCAGGACTACCAGCTCCTACGAGCAGTACTTC.